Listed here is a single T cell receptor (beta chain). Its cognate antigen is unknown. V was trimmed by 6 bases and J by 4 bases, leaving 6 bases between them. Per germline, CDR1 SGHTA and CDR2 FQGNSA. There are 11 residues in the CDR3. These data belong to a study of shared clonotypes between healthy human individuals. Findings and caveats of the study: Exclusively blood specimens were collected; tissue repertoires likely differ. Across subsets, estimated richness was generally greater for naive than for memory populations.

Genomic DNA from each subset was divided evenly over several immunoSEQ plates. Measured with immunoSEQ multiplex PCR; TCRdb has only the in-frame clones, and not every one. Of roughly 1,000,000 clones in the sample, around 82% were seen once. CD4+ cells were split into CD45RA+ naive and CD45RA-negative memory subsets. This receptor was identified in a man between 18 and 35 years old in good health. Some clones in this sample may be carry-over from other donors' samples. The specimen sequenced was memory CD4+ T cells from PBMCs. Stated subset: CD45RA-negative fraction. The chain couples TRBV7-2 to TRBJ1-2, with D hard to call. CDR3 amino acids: CASRGFYGYTF. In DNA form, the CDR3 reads TGTGCCAGCAGGGGGTTCTATGGCTACACCTTC.